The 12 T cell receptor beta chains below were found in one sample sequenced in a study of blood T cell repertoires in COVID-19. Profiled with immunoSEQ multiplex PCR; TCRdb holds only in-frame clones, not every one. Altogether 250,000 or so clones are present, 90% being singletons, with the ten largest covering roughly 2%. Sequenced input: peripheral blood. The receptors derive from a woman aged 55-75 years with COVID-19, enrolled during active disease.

Written as DNA, the CDR3 is TGTGCCATCAGTGAGGGACAGGGAGGGAATGAGCAGTTCTTC. Its translation is CAISEGQGGNEQFF. The rearrangement uses TRBV10-3 and TRBJ2-1; D perhaps matches TRBD1 (8 bases). Trimming cost V 2 bases and J 7 bases, with 12 bases left between them. Per germline, CDR1 ENHRY and CDR2 SYGVKD. This CDR3 comprises 14 residues.

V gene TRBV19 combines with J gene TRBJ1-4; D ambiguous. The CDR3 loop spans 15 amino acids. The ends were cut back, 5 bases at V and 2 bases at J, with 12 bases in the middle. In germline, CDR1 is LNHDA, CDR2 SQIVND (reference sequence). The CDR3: CASSYTRKTNEKLFF. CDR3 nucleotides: TGTGCCAGTAGTTACACCAGAAAGACTAATGAAAAACTGTTTTTT.

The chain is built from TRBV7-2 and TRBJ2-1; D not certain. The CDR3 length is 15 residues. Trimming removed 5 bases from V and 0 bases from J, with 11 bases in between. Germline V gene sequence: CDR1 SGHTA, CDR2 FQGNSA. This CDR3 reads CASSQTVNSYNEQFF. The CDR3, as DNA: TGTGCCAGCAGCCAAACAGTAAACTCCTACAATGAGCAGTTCTTC.

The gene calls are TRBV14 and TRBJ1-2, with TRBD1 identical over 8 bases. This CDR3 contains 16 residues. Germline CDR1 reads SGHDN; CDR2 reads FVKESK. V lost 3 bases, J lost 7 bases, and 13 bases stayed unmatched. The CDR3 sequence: CASSQEPSGGAGGYTF. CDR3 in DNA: TGTGCCAGCAGCCAGGAACCTTCAGGGGGCGCGGGTGGCTACACCTTC.

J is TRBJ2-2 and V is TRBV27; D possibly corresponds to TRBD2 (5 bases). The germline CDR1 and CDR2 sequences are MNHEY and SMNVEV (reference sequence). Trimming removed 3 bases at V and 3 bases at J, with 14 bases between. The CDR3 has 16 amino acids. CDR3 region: CASSLEVGRDTGELFF. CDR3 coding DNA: TGTGCCAGCAGTTTGGAGGTTGGGAGAGACACCGGGGAGCTGTTTTTT.

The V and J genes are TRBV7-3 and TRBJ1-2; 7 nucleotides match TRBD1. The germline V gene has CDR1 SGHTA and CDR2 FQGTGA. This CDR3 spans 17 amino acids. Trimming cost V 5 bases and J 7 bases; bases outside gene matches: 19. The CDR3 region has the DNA TGTGCCAGCAGCACAACGTCCTCGACAGGGCTGGCCCTTGGCTACACCTTC. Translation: CASSTTSSTGLALGYTF.

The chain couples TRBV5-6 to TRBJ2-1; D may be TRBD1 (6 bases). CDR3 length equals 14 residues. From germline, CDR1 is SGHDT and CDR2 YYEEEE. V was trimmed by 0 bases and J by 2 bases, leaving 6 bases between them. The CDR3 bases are TGTGCCAGCAGCTTGGGACAGGCCTACAATGAGCAGTTCTTC. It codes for CASSLGQAYNEQFF.

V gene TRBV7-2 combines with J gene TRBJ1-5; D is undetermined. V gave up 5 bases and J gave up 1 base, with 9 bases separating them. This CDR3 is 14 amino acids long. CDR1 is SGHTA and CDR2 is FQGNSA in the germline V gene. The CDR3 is CASSPTPSNQPQHF. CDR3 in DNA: TGTGCCAGCAGCCCTACGCCGAGCAATCAGCCCCAGCATTTT.

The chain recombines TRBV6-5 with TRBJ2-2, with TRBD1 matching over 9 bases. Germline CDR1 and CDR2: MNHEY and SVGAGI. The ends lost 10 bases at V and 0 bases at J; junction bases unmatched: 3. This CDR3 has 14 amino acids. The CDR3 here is CATGTGTNTGELFF. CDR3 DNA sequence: TGTGCCACGGGGACAGGGACGAACACCGGGGAGCTGTTTTTT.

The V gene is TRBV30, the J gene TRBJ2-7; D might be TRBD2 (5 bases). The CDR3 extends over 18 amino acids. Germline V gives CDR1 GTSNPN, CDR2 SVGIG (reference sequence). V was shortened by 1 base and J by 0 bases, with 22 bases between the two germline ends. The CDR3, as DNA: TGTGCCTGGAGTGATCTACGAGGGATTTGCCAACTCTCCTACGAGCAGTACTTC. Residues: CAWSDLRGICQLSYEQYF.

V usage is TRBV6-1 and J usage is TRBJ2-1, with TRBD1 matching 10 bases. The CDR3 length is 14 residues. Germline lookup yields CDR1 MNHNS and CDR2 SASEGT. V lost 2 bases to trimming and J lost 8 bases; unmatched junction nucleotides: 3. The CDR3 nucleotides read TGTGCCAGCAGTGAACAAGGACAGGGGGATGAGCAGTTCTTC. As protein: CASSEQGQGDEQFF.

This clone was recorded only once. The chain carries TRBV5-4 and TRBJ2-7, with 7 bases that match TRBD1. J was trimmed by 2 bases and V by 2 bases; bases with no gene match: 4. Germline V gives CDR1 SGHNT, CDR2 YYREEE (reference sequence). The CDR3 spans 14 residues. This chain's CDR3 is CASSFWGQTYEQYF. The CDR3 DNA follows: TGTGCCAGCAGCTTTTGGGGACAGACCTACGAGCAGTACTTC.